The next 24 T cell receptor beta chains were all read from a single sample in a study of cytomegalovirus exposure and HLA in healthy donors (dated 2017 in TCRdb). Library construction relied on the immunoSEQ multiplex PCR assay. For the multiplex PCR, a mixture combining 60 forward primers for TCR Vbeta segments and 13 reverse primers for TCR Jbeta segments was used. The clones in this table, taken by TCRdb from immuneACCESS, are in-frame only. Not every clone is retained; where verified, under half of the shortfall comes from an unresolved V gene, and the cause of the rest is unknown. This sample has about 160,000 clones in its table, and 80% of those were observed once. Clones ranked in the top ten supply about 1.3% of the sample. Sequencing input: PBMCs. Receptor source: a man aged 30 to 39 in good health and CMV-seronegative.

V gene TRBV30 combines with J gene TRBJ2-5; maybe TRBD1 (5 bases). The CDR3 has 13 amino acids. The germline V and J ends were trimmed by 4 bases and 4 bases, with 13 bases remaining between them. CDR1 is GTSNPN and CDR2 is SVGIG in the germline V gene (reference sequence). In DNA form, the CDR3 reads TGTGCCTGGAATGCGTATAGGGGAGAGACCCAGTACTTC. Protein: CAWNAYRGETQYF.

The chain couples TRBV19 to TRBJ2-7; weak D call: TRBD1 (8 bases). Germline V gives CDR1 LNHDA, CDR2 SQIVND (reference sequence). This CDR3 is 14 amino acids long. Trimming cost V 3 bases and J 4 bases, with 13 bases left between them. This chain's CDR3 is CASSIDRGGYEQYF. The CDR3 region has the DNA TGTGCCAGTAGTATCGACAGGGGAGGGTACGAGCAGTACTTC.

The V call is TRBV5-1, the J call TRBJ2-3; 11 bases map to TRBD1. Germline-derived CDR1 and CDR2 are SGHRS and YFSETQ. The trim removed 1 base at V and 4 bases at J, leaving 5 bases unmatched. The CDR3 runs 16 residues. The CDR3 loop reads CASSLLGQGAADTQYF. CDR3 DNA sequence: TGCGCCAGCAGCTTGCTTGGACAGGGGGCCGCAGATACGCAGTATTTT.

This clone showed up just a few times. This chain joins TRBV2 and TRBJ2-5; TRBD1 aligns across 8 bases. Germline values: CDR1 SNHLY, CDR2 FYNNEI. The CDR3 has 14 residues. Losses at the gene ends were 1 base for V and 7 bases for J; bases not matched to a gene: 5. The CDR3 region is CASSEGQGARTQYF. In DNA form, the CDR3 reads TGTGCCAGCAGTGAAGGGCAGGGGGCGCGGACCCAGTACTTC.

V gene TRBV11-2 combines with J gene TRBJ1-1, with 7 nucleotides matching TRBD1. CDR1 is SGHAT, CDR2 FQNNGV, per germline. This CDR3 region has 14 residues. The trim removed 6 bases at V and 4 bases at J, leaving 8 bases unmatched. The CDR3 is CASRTGVSGTEAFF. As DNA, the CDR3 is TGTGCCAGCAGAACAGGGGTCTCCGGCACTGAAGCTTTCTTT.

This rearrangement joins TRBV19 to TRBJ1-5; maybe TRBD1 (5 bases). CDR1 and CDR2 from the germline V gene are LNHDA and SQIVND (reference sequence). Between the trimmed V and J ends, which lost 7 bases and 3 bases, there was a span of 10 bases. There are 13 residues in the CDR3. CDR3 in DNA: TGTGCCAGTAATTCACAGGACAATCAGCCCCAGCATTTT. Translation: CASNSQDNQPQHF.

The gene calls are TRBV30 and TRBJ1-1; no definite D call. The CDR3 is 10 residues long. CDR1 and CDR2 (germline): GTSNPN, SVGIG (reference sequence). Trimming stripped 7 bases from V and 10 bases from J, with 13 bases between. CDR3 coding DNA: TGTGCCTCATCAGGCGAGGGAGCTTTCTTT. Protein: CASSGEGAFF.

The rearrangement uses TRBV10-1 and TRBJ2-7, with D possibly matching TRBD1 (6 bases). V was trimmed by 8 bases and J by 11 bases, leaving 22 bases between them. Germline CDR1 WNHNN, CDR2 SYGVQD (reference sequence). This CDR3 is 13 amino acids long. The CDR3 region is CASGTSPGHPKYF. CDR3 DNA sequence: TGCGCCAGCGGGACAAGTCCGGGACACCCGAAGTACTTC.

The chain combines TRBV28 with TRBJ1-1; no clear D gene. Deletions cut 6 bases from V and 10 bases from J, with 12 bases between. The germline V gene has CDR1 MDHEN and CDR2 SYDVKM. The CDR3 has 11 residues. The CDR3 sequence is CASSLGEAAFF. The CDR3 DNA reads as TGTGCCAGCAGCCTGGGTGAGGCAGCTTTCTTT. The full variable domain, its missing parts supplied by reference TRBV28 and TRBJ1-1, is DVKVTQSSRYLVKRTGEKVFLECVQDMDHENMFWYRQDPGLGLRLIYFSYDVKMKEKGDIPEGYSVSREKKERFSLILESASTNQTSMYLCASSLGEAAFFGQGTRLTVV.

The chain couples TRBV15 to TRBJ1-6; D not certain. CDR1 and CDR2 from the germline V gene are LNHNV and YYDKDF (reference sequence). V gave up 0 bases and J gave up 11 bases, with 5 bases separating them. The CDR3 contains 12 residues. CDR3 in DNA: TGTGCCACCAGCAGAGATCGTACACCCCTCCACTTT. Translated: CATSRDRTPLHF.

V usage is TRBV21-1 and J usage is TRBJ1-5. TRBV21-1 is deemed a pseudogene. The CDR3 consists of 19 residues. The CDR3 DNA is TGTGCCAGCAGCCCGTGTATGTGGTTCCTGAGGTATAGCAATCAGCCCCAGCATTTT. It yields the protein CASSPCMWFLRYSNQPQHF.

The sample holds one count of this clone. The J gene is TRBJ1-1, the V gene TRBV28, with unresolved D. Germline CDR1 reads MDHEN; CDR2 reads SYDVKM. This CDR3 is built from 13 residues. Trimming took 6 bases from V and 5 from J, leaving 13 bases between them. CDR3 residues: CASSIFSGTEAFF. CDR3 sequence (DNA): TGTGCCAGCAGCATTTTCAGCGGGACTGAAGCTTTCTTT.

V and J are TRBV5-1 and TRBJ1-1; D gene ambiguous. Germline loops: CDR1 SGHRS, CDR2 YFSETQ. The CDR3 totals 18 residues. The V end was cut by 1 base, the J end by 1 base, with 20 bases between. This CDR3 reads CASSLLLLGSTQNTEAFF. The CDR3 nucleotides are TGCGCCAGCAGCTTGCTTCTGTTGGGTAGCACGCAGAACACTGAAGCTTTCTTT. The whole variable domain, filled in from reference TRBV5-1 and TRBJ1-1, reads KAGVTQTPRYLIKTRGQQVTLSCSPISGHRSVSWYQQTPGQGLQFLFEYFSETQRNKGNFPGRFSGRQFSNSRSEMNVSTLELGDSALYLCASSLLLLGSTQNTEAFFGQGTRLTVV.

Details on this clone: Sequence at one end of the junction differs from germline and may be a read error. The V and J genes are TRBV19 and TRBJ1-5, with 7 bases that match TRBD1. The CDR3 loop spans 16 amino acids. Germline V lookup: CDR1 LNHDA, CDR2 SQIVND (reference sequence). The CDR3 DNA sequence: TGTGCCAGTAGTATAGATCTCGGGCATGCCGGGACAGTTATGAATTTT. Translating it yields CASSIDLGHAGTVMNF.

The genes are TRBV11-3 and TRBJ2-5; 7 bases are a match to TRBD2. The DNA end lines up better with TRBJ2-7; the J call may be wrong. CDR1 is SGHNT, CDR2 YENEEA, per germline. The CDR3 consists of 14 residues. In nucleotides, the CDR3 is TGTGCCAGCAGCCCCCGGGACGGGAGGAGCGAGCAGTACTTC. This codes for CASSPRDGRSEQYF.

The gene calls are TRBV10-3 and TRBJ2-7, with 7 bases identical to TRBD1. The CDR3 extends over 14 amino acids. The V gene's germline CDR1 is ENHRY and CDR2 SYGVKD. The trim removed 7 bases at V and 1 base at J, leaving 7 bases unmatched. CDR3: CAINRDSVSYEQYF. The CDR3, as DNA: TGTGCCATCAATCGGGACAGCGTATCCTACGAGCAGTACTTC.

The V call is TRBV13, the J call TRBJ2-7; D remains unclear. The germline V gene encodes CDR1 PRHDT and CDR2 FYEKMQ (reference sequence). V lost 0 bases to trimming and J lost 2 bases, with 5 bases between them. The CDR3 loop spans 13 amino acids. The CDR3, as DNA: TGTGCCAGCAGCTTAGGGTCAGCCTACGAGCAGTACTTC. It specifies CASSLGSAYEQYF.

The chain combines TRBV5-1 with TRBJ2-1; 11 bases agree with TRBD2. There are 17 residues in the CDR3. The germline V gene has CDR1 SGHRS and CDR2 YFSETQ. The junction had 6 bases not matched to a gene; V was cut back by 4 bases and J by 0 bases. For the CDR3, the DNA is TGCGCCAGCAGCGCCGCTAGCGGGAGGAGCTCCTACAATGAGCAGTTCTTC. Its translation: CASSAASGRSSYNEQFF. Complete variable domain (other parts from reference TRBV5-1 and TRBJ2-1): KAGVTQTPRYLIKTRGQQVTLSCSPISGHRSVSWYQQTPGQGLQFLFEYFSETQRNKGNFPGRFSGRQFSNSRSEMNVSTLELGDSALYLCASSAASGRSSYNEQFFGPGTRLTVL.

CDR3 residues: CASQGTAPGDYNEQFF. CDR3 nucleotides: TGTGCCAGCCAAGGGACGGCCCCGGGGGACTACAATGAGCAGTTCTTC. The chain combines TRBV6-6 with TRBJ2-1, with D perhaps matching TRBD2 (6 bases). Trimming removed 8 bases at V and 3 bases at J, with 20 bases between. The V gene's germline CDR1 is MNHNY and CDR2 SVGAGI (reference sequence). There are 16 residues in the CDR3.

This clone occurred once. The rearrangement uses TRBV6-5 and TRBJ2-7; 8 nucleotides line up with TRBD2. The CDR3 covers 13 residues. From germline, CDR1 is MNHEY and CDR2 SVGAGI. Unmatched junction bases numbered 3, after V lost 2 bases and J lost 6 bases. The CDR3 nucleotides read TGTGCCAGCAGTTACGATCTAGCGGGCGAGCAGTACTTC. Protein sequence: CASSYDLAGEQYF.

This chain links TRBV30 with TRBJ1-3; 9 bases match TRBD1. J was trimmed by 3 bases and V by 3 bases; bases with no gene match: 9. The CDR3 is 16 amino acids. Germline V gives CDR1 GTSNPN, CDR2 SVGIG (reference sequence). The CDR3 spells CAWRSAGQGLGNTIYF. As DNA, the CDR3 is TGTGCCTGGAGATCTGCCGGACAGGGGCTTGGAAACACCATATATTTT.

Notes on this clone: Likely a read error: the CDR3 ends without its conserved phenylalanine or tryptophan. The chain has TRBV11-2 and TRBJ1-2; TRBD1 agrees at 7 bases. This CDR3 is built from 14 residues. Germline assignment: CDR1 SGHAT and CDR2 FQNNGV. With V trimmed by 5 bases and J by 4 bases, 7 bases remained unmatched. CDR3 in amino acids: CASSHRQGGYGYTL. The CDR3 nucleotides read TGTGCCAGCAGCCACCGACAGGGCGGCTATGGCTACACCCTC.

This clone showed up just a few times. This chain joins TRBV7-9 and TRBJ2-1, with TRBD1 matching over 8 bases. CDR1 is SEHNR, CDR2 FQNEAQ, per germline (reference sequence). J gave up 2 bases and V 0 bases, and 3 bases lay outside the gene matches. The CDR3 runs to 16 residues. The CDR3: CASSLAGTGAYNEQFF. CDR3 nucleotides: TGTGCCAGCAGCTTAGCCGGGACAGGCGCCTACAATGAGCAGTTCTTC.

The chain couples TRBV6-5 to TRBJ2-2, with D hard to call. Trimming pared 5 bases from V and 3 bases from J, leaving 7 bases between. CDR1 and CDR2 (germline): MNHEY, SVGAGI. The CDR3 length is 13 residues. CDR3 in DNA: TGTGCCAGCAGTAGCGAACACACCGGGGAGCTGTTTTTT. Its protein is CASSSEHTGELFF.